The 10 T cell receptor beta chains given below trace back to one sample, sequenced in a study of shared clonotypes between healthy human individuals. The table came from immunoSEQ multiplex PCR; TCRdb's copy has only in-frame clones and leaves some out. The table has over a million clones, around 97% seen once. Sequencing was done on a sample of naive CD4+ T cells sorted from blood. Sample subset: CD45RA+ positively selected. The receptor source for this set is a man under 40 in good health.

This clone was recorded only once. The chain combines TRBV11-2 with TRBJ2-1; 12 bases align to TRBD2. With 5 bases clipped from V and 11 bases from J, the junction kept 10 bases outside the gene matches. The CDR3 runs to 15 residues. Germline V CDR1 and CDR2: SGHAT, FQNNGV. The CDR3 reads CASSPLAGGDSKQFF. The DNA of the CDR3 is TGTGCCAGCAGCCCACTAGCGGGAGGAGATAGTAAGCAGTTCTTC. Combining the CDR3 with reference TRBV11-2 and TRBJ2-1 gives the whole variable domain EAGVAQSPRYKIIEKRQSVAFWCNPISGHATLYWYQQILGQGPKLLIQFQNNGVVDDSQLPKDRFSAERLKGVDSTLKIQPAKLEDSAVYLCASSPLAGGDSKQFFGPGTRLTVL.

Comments on this clone: The identical CDR3 is also encoded by other nucleotide sequences in the sample. The chain recombines TRBV15 with TRBJ2-5; 8 positions match TRBD1. With V trimmed by 4 bases and J by 5 bases, 9 bases remained unmatched. Germline CDR1 and CDR2: LNHNV and YYDKDF (reference sequence). This CDR3 spans 15 amino acids. CDR3 DNA: TGTGCCACCAGCATACTGGCAGGGGGCATGGAGACCCAGTACTTC. Protein product: CATSILAGGMETQYF.

V and J are TRBV7-8 and TRBJ1-5; 8 bases agree with TRBD1. The CDR3 consists of 17 residues. J was trimmed by 3 bases and V by 2 bases; bases with no gene match: 9. CDR1 is SGHVS, CDR2 FQNEAQ, per germline. The CDR3 loop reads CASSLSRRQGINQPQHF. CDR3 sequence (DNA): TGTGCCAGCAGCTTATCCCGACGACAGGGGATCAATCAGCCCCAGCATTTT.

V usage is TRBV10-3 and J usage is TRBJ1-1, with a tentative D call TRBD1 (6 bases). CDR3 length: 13 amino acids. The V gene's germline CDR1 is ENHRY and CDR2 SYGVKD. Trimming took off 10 bases at V and 2 bases at J, with 14 bases between the two ends. CDR3 sequence reads: CASGDILNTEAFF. The CDR3, as DNA: TGTGCCAGCGGGGACATTTTAAACACTGAAGCTTTCTTT.

The chain combines TRBV29-1 with TRBJ2-7; 9 bases are shared with TRBD2. The CDR3 contains 18 residues. Germline-derived CDR1 and CDR2 are SQVTM and ANQGSEA. V was clipped by 2 bases and J by 3 bases; unmatched bases: 17. The CDR3 loop reads CSVENRASGRSLLYEQYF. CDR3 nucleotide sequence: TGCAGCGTTGAAAATAGGGCAAGCGGGAGGTCCCTTCTCTACGAGCAGTACTTC.

The chain joins TRBV9 to TRBJ2-7, with 12 bases aligning to TRBD2. J was trimmed by 8 bases and V by 0 bases; bases with no gene match: 6. Germline loops: CDR1 SGDLS, CDR2 YYNGEE. The CDR3 is 15 residues long. CDR3: CASSVDPSGRAKQYF. The CDR3 DNA reads TGTGCCAGCAGCGTAGATCCTAGCGGGAGGGCCAAGCAGTACTTC.

The rearrangement uses TRBV27 and TRBJ1-4, with D unresolved. The germline CDR1 and CDR2 sequences are MNHEY and SMNVEV (reference sequence). This CDR3 comprises 15 residues. The ends were cut back, 0 bases at V and 13 bases at J, with 18 bases in the middle. The CDR3 is CASSLSTVRDTRLFF. For the CDR3, the DNA is TGTGCCAGCAGTTTATCCACAGTGAGGGATACGAGACTGTTTTTT.

The J gene is TRBJ2-3, the V gene TRBV28, with 9 positions matching TRBD1. The germline CDR1 and CDR2 sequences are MDHEN and SYDVKM. V was pared by 5 bases and J by 3 bases, with 6 bases of the junction left unmatched. The CDR3 consists of 15 residues. The CDR3 bases are TGTGCCAGCAGTCTACAGGGGGCGGGGACAGATACGCAGTATTTT. Amino acids: CASSLQGAGTDTQYF.

The CDR3 protein is CATHRTGIINEQFF. Here the CDR3 DNA reads TGTGCCACCCATCGGACAGGGATAATCAATGAGCAGTTCTTC. This chain uses TRBV2 with TRBJ2-1; 8 nucleotides match TRBD1. Germline CDR1 and CDR2: SNHLY and FYNNEI. V gave up 10 bases and J gave up 6 bases; unmatched junction bases: 11. The CDR3 spans 14 residues.

The chain joins TRBV5-1 to TRBJ1-4; D remains unclear. V was clipped by 0 bases and J by 7 bases, with 10 bases between them. Germline-derived CDR1 and CDR2 are SGHRS and YFSETQ. This CDR3 has 14 residues. The CDR3: CASSLGGIGEKLFF. CDR3 nucleotide sequence: TGCGCCAGCAGCTTGGGCGGGATCGGTGAAAAACTGTTTTTT.